The clone carrying this T cell receptor (beta chain) has ten or more counts. What it binds is unknown. Time point here: persistent/refractory GD, antithyroid drugs over 5 years with positive TRAb. PBMCs provided the RNA from which the TCR library was made. According to the study, TCR beta libraries were built with iRepertoire HTBI primers and CDR3-region Arm-PCR. TCRdb analysed the multiplex PCR reads with MiXCR anew, one entry per CDR3 protein. The table records 430,000 or so distinct CDR3 sequences, around 20% of them present only once. These data belong to a study of regulatory T cells in long-lasting Graves disease. Study-wide results and caveats: Compared with new cases, persistent Graves' patients showed reduced TCR diversity. The persistent group shared around 2,700 public clonotypes, more than the approximately 930 shared by new patients.

The receptor was isolated from a female donor with Graves disease. Sequenced material: peripheral blood mononuclear cells (PBMCs), taken when the disease was refractory, from a patient treated with antithyroid drugs.

In DNA form, the CDR3 reads TGTGCCAGCAGTTTTATGGAGGGAGTAGGGGAGACCCAGTACTTC. This gives the protein CASSFMEGVGETQYF. V usage is TRBV28 and J usage is TRBJ2-5, with D possibly being TRBD2 (6 bases). Per the germline V gene, CDR1 is MDHEN and CDR2 is SYDVKM. Between the trimmed V and J ends, which lost 3 bases and 5 bases, there was a span of 16 bases. The CDR3 loop spans 15 amino acids.